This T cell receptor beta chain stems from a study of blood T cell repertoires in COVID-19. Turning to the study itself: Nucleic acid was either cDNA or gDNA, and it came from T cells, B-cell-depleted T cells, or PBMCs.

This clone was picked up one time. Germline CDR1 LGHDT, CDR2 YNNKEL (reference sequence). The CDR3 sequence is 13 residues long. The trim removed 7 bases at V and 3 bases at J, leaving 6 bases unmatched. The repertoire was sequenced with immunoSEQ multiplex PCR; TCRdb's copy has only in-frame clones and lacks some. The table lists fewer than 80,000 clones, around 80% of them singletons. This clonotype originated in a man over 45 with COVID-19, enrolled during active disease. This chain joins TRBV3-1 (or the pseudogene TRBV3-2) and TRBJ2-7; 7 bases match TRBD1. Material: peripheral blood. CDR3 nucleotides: TGTGCCAGCACCCGGACAGGTGTCTACGAGCAGTACTTC. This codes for CASTRTGVYEQYF.